The rows below give T cell receptor beta chains drawn from one sample of a study of glioma-infiltrating T cells after dendritic cell vaccination. The method was immunoSEQ multiplex PCR; TCRdb's version includes in-frame clones alone and lacks a portion of them. The table lists 85,000 to 95,000 clones, 70% to 90% of them singletons. The sequencing here drew on blood, taken before dendritic cell vaccination. The receptors were sampled from a human donor with glioblastoma. CDR3s include the opening cysteine and the closing phenylalanine or tryptophan. Fields, in order: J gene, D gene, V gene, clone size, CDR3 DNA, CDR3 protein. D genes are given only for firm matches. Clone sizes are given selectively: once, few, many, or a class where the clone is expanded.

>TRBJ2-3|.|TRBV7-2|.
TGTGCCAGCAGCTTAATTCGGGGCACAGATACGCAGTATTTT
CASSLIRGTDTQYF
>TRBJ1-5|.|TRBV6-1|.
TGTGCCAGCATCTCCACAGGGAGCAATCAGCCCCAGCATTTT
CASISTGSNQPQHF
>TRBJ2-3|.|TRBV5-1|.
TGCGCCAGCAGCTTGGCGGGGGAGGATACGCAGTATTTT
CASSLAGEDTQYF
>TRBJ2-7|.|TRBV2|.
TGTGCCAGCAGCAGCGGGTCCACAACCTACGAGCAGTACTTC
CASSSGSTTYEQYF
>TRBJ2-7|TRBD1|TRBV19|.
TGTGCCAGTAGTATGGCCAGGGGGCGACCCGAGCAGTACTTC
CASSMARGRPEQYF
>TRBJ1-1|.|TRBV13|once
TGTGCCAGCAGCTTGAGGGCAGGGGCCGGTGGGAACACTGAAGCTTTCTTT
CASSLRAGAGGNTEAFF
>TRBJ1-2|TRBD1|TRBV19|.
TGTGCCAGTAGTCGACAGGGCTCGGGCAACTATGGCTACACCTTC
CASSRQGSGNYGYTF
>TRBJ2-1|TRBD2|TRBV4-2|.
TGTGCCAGCAGAGCAGGACTAGCGAAGGATGAGCAGTTCTTC
CASRAGLAKDEQFF
>TRBJ2-3|TRBD2|TRBV19|.
TGTGCCAGCCTGGGGGCTAGCGGGGAGAATACGCAGTATTTT
CASLGASGENTQYF
>TRBJ2-7|.|TRBV25-1|.
TGTGCCAGCAGTGGGGTAATAGAGGGAGACCCCTACGAGCAGTACTTC
CASSGVIEGDPYEQYF
>TRBJ2-3|TRBD2|TRBV29-1|.
TGCAGCGTTGGGGGACTAGCGACAGATACGCAGTATTTT
CSVGGLATDTQYF
>TRBJ2-5|TRBD1|TRBV7-9|.
TGTGCCAGCAGCAAGTTTAGGGACAGGGAGGTGACCCAGTACTTC
CASSKFRDREVTQYF
>TRBJ2-7|.|TRBV4-1|.
TGCGCCAGCAGCCAAGAGTGGGCCATCTCCTACGAGCAGTACTTC
CASSQEWAISYEQYF
>TRBJ1-1|TRBD1|TRBV27|.
TGTGCCAGCAGTTACCAACTGACAGGGGGAGAAGCTTTCTTT
CASSYQLTGGEAFF
>TRBJ1-1|TRBD1|TRBV18|.
TGTGCCAGCTCAGCGCAGGGGGTGAACACTGAAGCTTTCTTT
CASSAQGVNTEAFF
>TRBJ2-7|.|TRBV10-3|.
TGTGCCATCAGTGAGTCTCCCATGAGACTTCCCAGGGACGAGCAGTACTTC
CAISESPMRLPRDEQYF
>TRBJ2-5|.|TRBV7-9|.
TGTGCCAGCAAACAGACAGCTCAAGAGACCCAGTACTTC
CASKQTAQETQYF
>TRBJ1-2|TRBD1|TRBV19|.
TGTGCCAGTAGTACTAGGGGACAGAGGAGTGGCTACACCTTC
CASSTRGQRSGYTF
>TRBJ1-1|TRBD1|TRBV2|.
TGTGCCAGCAGCCGACAGGGACCGAACACTGAAGCTTTCTTT
CASSRQGPNTEAFF
>TRBJ2-3|TRBD2|TRBV5-1|.
TGCGCCAGCAGCTTGGGCGCGGGAGGGCCCGGCACAGATACGCAGTATTTT
CASSLGAGGPGTDTQYF
>TRBJ1-2|TRBD1|TRBV7-6|.
TGTGCCAGCAGCTCACAGGGGGCGCGGGGAGGCTACACCTTC
CASSSQGARGGYTF
>TRBJ1-5|.|TRBV6-5|few
TGTGCCAACAGTAACGGGAATCAGCCCCAGCATTTT
CANSNGNQPQHF
>TRBJ2-1|TRBD2|TRBV5-1|.
TGCGCCAGCAGCTTGGAGCCTAGCGGGATGACGGGCAATGAGCAGTTCTTC
CASSLEPSGMTGNEQFF
>TRBJ1-3|.|TRBV7-2|.
TGTGCCAGCAGCACCTGGTCGACAGGAGTCTCTGGAAACACCATATATTTT
CASSTWSTGVSGNTIYF
>TRBJ2-5|.|TRBV7-2|.
TGTGCCAGCGGAACAGGGTTCCAAGAGACCCAGTACTTC
CASGTGFQETQYF
>TRBJ1-2|TRBD1|TRBV27|.
TGTGCCAGCAGTTACGACAGGGGGGCCGGCTACACCTTC
CASSYDRGAGYTF
>TRBJ2-7|.|TRBV27|once
TGTGCCAGCATTAACTCGGACAGCTACGAGCAGTACTTC
CASINSDSYEQYF
>TRBJ1-2|TRBD1|TRBV27|.
TGTGCCAGCAGTTTAAAACCGGGACAGGGAATTGGCTACACCTTC
CASSLKPGQGIGYTF
>TRBJ1-5|.|TRBV19|.
TGTGCCACCACGTCCGGGTATAGCAATCAGCCCCAGCATTTT
CATTSGYSNQPQHF
>TRBJ1-2|TRBD1|TRBV19|few
TGTGCCAGTAGTACCAGACAGGGGCTTAACTATGGCTACACCTTC
CASSTRQGLNYGYTF
>TRBJ2-3|.|TRBV5-5|few
TGTGCCAGCAGCTTGGGCGTAGATACGCAGTATTTT
CASSLGVDTQYF
>TRBJ2-1|.|TRBV6-6|.
TGTGCCAGCAGGCCCGGTTCGGGGGACAATGAGCAGTTCTTC
CASRPGSGDNEQFF
>TRBJ1-1|.|TRBV18|.
TGTGCCAGCTCATCCTCGTCAGGGACTAATGAAGCTTTCTTT
CASSSSSGTNEAFF
>TRBJ2-7|TRBD2|TRBV9|.
TGTGCCAGCAGCGTTAGCGGGGGTAGCTCCTACGAGCAGTACTTC
CASSVSGGSSYEQYF
>TRBJ2-1|.|TRBV15|.
TGTGCCACCAGCAGATCTAGTCCAAGGGAGATTTCCTACAATGAGCAGTTCTTC
CATSRSSPREISYNEQFF
>TRBJ2-5|TRBD2|TRBV2|.
TGTGCCAGCAGTGAACTCGGGACTACAGAAGAGACCCAGTACTTC
CASSELGTTEETQYF
>TRBJ2-7|TRBD2|TRBV27|.
TGTGCCAGCAGTCCCTCCTCTAGCGGGGGCCTCGCCGAGCAGTACTTC
CASSPSSSGGLAEQYF
>TRBJ2-7|.|TRBV19|.
TGTGCCAGTAGTATACTACAGAACTACGAGCAGTACTTC
CASSILQNYEQYF
>TRBJ2-3|.|TRBV6-1|.
TGTGCCAGCAGTGAGGGACACAGCACAGATACGCAGTATTTT
CASSEGHSTDTQYF
>TRBJ2-7|TRBD1|TRBV4-1|.
TGCGCCAGCAGCCCCAGACAGGGGGAGTTTGGACCCTACGAGCAGTACTTC
CASSPRQGEFGPYEQYF
>TRBJ2-5|.|TRBV5-1|.
TGCGCCAGCAGCACTAGGGGGGGGGAGACCCAGTACTTC
CASSTRGGETQYF
>TRBJ2-5|TRBD2|TRBV9|.
TGTGCCAGCAGTCCAATAAGCGGGAGGGGGGAGACCCAGTACTTC
CASSPISGRGETQYF